Presented here are 6 T cell receptor beta chains from one specimen sequenced in a study of T cell responses to AZD1222 COVID-19 vaccine. The method was immunoSEQ multiplex PCR; TCRdb's version includes in-frame clones alone and lacks a portion of them. The data contain 95,000 to 150,000 clones, about 90% of them singletons. This specimen was peripheral blood, taken on day 0 of AZD1222 vaccination. Receptors originate from an adult in good health.

The V call is TRBV5-1, the J call TRBJ2-1; no definite D call. Germline V gene lookup returns CDR1 SGHRS and CDR2 YFSETQ. This CDR3 is 14 amino acids long. V lost 0 bases to trimming and J lost 2 bases, with 6 bases between them. DNA for the CDR3: TGCGCCAGCAGCTTGGTTCAGGCCTACAATGAGCAGTTCTTC. It translates to CASSLVQAYNEQFF.

This chain joins TRBV19 and TRBJ2-5, with TRBD2 identical over 9 bases. CDR1 and CDR2 (germline): LNHDA, SQIVND (reference sequence). The V and J ends lost 3 bases and 4 bases, in that order; junction bases with no gene match: 6. The CDR3 spans 15 residues. Here the CDR3 reads CASSIGSGGAETQYF. CDR3 coding DNA: TGTGCCAGTAGTATTGGTAGCGGGGGTGCAGAGACCCAGTACTTC.

The CDR3 reads CASSWTSGRGEQYF. In DNA, the CDR3 is TGCGCCAGCAGCTGGACTAGCGGGAGAGGGGAGCAGTACTTC. This chain links TRBV5-1 with TRBJ2-7; 13 bases agree with TRBD2. With V trimmed by 3 bases and J by 7 bases, 4 bases remained unmatched. In germline, CDR1 is SGHRS, CDR2 YFSETQ. The CDR3 length is 14 residues.

This chain connects TRBV14 to TRBJ2-1; TRBD2 is a possible D gene (6 bases). V was clipped by 8 bases and J by 0 bases, with 11 bases between them. This CDR3 spans 14 amino acids. Germline V gene lookup returns CDR1 SGHDN and CDR2 FVKESK. The CDR3 DNA is TGTGCCAGCTCCCCCGGGAGCTCCTACAATGAGCAGTTCTTC. Translating gives CASSPGSSYNEQFF.

The V call is TRBV15, the J call TRBJ1-4, with D maybe TRBD1 (5 bases). Germline V gene lookup returns CDR1 LNHNV and CDR2 YYDKDF (reference sequence). V was shortened by 8 bases and J by 8 bases, with 15 bases between the two germline ends. The CDR3 runs 13 residues. CDR3 sequence: CATQQGEVEKLFF. The CDR3 DNA reads as TGTGCCACCCAGCAGGGAGAGGTGGAAAAACTGTTTTTT.

The chain has TRBV11-2 and TRBJ2-1, with D possibly matching TRBD2 (5 bases). V was pared by 2 bases and J by 5 bases, with 10 bases between. Germline values: CDR1 SGHAT, CDR2 FQNNGV. This CDR3 has 14 amino acids. This CDR3 is CASSLMTNDNEQFF. CDR3 DNA sequence: TGTGCCAGCAGCTTAATGACTAACGACAATGAGCAGTTCTTC.